This T cell receptor beta chain was profiled in a study of T cells after posttransplantation cyclophosphamide (TCRdb year 2016). Background on the whole study: Using TRB sequencing, the study followed how the T cell repertoire rebuilt after myeloablative bone marrow transplantation with posttransplantation cyclophosphamide given as GVHD prophylaxis. Samples from under 40 PTCy-treated patients and about 17 related bone marrow donors of those patients were subjected to antigen receptor sequencing. TRB sequencing was performed on blood from all 35 or so PTCy patients with 1-year posttransplant specimens. TRB sequencing was also done on up to roughly 3 additional blood samples from 2 to 5.2 years after transplant in 3 patients, and on pretransplant blood from 4 patients. TRA and TRB clonality were tightly correlated in about 10 samples, so subsequent TCR analyses focused on TRB only. Public TRB sequences were searched against a database of over 3,000 sequences associated with responses to pathogens, tumor antigens, self-antigens and alloantigens.

Read against the paper, the sample's time point label means: posttransplant day relative to BM transplant. This specimen's treatment or condition label, interpreted: high-dose cyclophosphamide on days +3 and +4 as single-agent GVHD prophylaxis. Busulfan and fludarabine conditioning, a related or unrelated marrow graft, and cyclophosphamide on days +3 and +4 were given to PTCy patients. The PTCy-treated patients were enrolled in a prospective multi-institutional clinical trial. Peripheral blood and bone marrow mononuclear cells were isolated by Ficoll-Hypaque density centrifugation and were cryopreserved. General conclusions and limits of the study: The TRB repertoires of T cells infiltrating skin or GI tract showed only limited overlap with the TRB repertoires of T cells in blood. At 1-2 months, donor-recipient similarity was low but rose over the first year, and the later blood repertoires were often dominated by donor CD8+ memory clones. Across the approximately 47 patients, TRB clonality was highly associated with recipient CMV seropositivity and CMV reactivation, and diversity with PTCy was similar to that in the CNI/methotrexate controls.

To note about this clone: The specificity of this receptor is unknown. The record has no base qualities; no much larger clone is one base away.

TRB sequencing was run on genomic DNA with either the immunoSEQ assay at survey resolution or the hsTCRB kit. Concerning the study's data processing: The immunoSEQ software handled initial read processing, and the LymphoSeq R package was used for repertoire analyses. For each TRB dataset, clonality was calculated as 1 minus normalized Shannon entropy, and the Gini coefficient was computed as well. To infer phenotypes in unsorted samples, TRB sequences from sorted subsets of the recipient or donor were mapped onto the unsorted samples of the same recipient. TCRdb provides this immuneACCESS table in a form limited to in-frame rearrangements. Some clones are lacking; in checked studies, under half of them reflect an unresolved V gene, and why the rest are absent is not known. V and J calls and clone size are given by that table; D and trimming were obtained from the DNA. The table puts under 15,000 clones in this sample, none counted just once. The ten largest clones capture 25% to 30% of the sample.

The CDR3 starts with the cysteine, ends with the phenylalanine, and has 11 residues. CDR3 DNA is the only sequence kept; it has 33 bases, read in frame from the first base. According to the germline V gene, CDR1 reads MNHEY and CDR2 reads SVGAGI. V loses 9 bases of germline sequence and J loses 8 bases, and the interval between the two ends is 12 bases. The sequence is built from TRBV6-5 and TRBJ2-3; too little of a D gene remains to name it. The sequence derives from a female patient in her thirties or forties who received an allogeneic stem cell transplant from an unrelated donor, was CMV-positive, and had acute GVHD only. The graft donor may be the source of some T cells after a transplant. The material was PBMCs, obtained after allogeneic stem cell transplant with posttransplant cyclophosphamide. CDR3 protein: CASSNVGTQYF. The nucleotide sequence reads TGTGCCAGTAGCAATGTCGGTACGCAGTATTTT.